This T cell receptor (beta chain) is from a study of regulatory T cells in long-lasting Graves disease. Time point of the sample: persistent/refractory GD, antithyroid drugs over 5 years with positive TRAb. Making the TCR library involved RNA that had been extracted from PBMCs. To make TCR beta libraries, researchers used iRepertoire HTBI primers and Arm-PCR of CDR3 regions. Study processing details: The samples included roughly 61 TRBV and about 13 TRBJ segments. MiXCR was run by TCRdb on the multiplex PCR reads, yielding one entry per CDR3 protein. TCRdb, rather than the study authors, made the V and J calls. The table lists about 660,000 distinct CDR3 sequences, about 30% of them singletons, with around 42% in the top ten. With regard to this clonotype: Its antigen is unidentified.

Study-level points and caveats: Under persistent disease, TRBV28, TRBJ1-2 and TRBJ2-5 were used preferentially.

This CDR3 comprises 14 residues. CDR1 and CDR2 (germline): LNHDA, SQIVND (reference sequence). Trimming took 1 base from V and 4 from J, leaving 11 bases between them. The sequence was obtained from a female donor with Graves disease. This rearrangement joins TRBV19 to TRBJ2-7, with D tentatively TRBD2 (5 bases). The sequences come from peripheral blood mononuclear cells (PBMCs), collected when the disease was refractory, from a patient treated with antithyroid drugs. The chain's CDR3 is CASSIASGGYEQYF. CDR3 sequence (DNA): TGTGCCAGTAGTATAGCGAGCGGAGGTTACGAGCAGTACTTC.